A selection of T cell receptor beta chains follows, all from one sample in a study of cytomegalovirus exposure and HLA in healthy donors. Method: immunoSEQ multiplex PCR; TCRdb's copy keeps in-frame clones and lacks some. This repertoire shows about 98,000 clones, 60% to 85% found once; its top ten account for around 15%. The source material was PBMCs. The receptors stem from a man in his fifties or sixties in good health and CMV-seropositive. Each CDR3 is given with its conserved first and last residue. The order of the fields is J gene, clone size, D gene, V gene, CDR3 DNA, CDR3 protein. A D gene is named only where the DNA matches it firmly. For some rows the clone size is stated as once, few or many, or as a class when expanded; others skip it.

TRBJ2-5 NA TRBD2 TRBV5-4 TGTGCCAGCAGCCGTAGCGGGGGAGAGAGAGAGACCCAGTACTTC CASSRSGGERETQYF
TRBJ2-7 NA NA TRBV19 TGTGCCAGTAGTATTGAGGGGGCCTACGAGCAGTACTTC CASSIEGAYEQYF
TRBJ2-7 NA NA TRBV28 TGTGCCAGCAGATCACACAGGGGAGGCTCCTACGAGCAGTACTTC CASRSHRGGSYEQYF
TRBJ1-5 NA NA TRBV10-3 TGTGCCATTCCCAGAGAACCCGCGGGTCAGTATAGCAATCAGCCCCAGCATTTT CAIPREPAGQYSNQPQHF
TRBJ2-2 once NA TRBV2 TGTGCCAGCAGTGAATCGCGGCAGCGAAACACCGGGGAGCTGTTTTTT CASSESRQRNTGELFF
TRBJ2-7 NA TRBD1 TRBV7-9 TGTGCCAGCAGCTTAGGCCGGACAGGGCCTTACGAGCAGTACTTC CASSLGRTGPYEQYF
TRBJ1-6 NA NA TRBV6-1 TGTGCCAGCAGTGAACCAGGGTATAATTCACCCCTCCACTTT CASSEPGYNSPLHF
TRBJ1-4 NA NA TRBV29-1 TGCAGCGTGGGAGGGTCCGGTTATAATGAAAAACTGTTTTTT CSVGGSGYNEKLFF
TRBJ1-2 NA NA TRBV19 TGTGCCAGTAGTATAGGACAGGTGAACTATGGCTACACCTTC CASSIGQVNYGYTF
TRBJ1-6 NA TRBD1 TRBV2 TGTGCCAGCGTCAAGGACAGGGTGTCTACTAATTCACCCCTCCACTTT CASVKDRVSTNSPLHF
TRBJ2-4 NA TRBD2 TRBV4-2 TGTGCCAGCAGCCTATTACGAGGGGCGGGGGACATTCAGTACTTC CASSLLRGAGDIQYF
TRBJ2-3 NA TRBD2 TRBV14 TGTGCCAGCAGCCTTCGGACTAGCGGGGGGGATACGCAGTATTTT CASSLRTSGGDTQYF
TRBJ2-5 NA TRBD1 TRBV7-2 TGTGCCAGCAGCGGGGTAGGGGGCGGTAGGGGCCCTGAGACCCAGTACTTC CASSGVGGGRGPETQYF
TRBJ2-3 once TRBD2 TRBV7-9 TGTGCCAGCAGCCCAAGGAGTGGACTAGCCGACCGGTATACGCAGTATTTT CASSPRSGLADRYTQYF
TRBJ1-2 NA TRBD1 TRBV13 TGTGCCAGCAGCTCCCTGGGACAGGGGGTCAACTATGGCTACACCTTC CASSSLGQGVNYGYTF
TRBJ2-7 NA TRBD1 TRBV11-1 TGTGCCAGCAGCTTAGGACAGGGCGGGCACGAGCAGTACTTC CASSLGQGGHEQYF
TRBJ1-1 NA NA TRBV5-1 TGCGCCAGCAACGGACAGTTGAACACTGAAGCTTTCTTT CASNGQLNTEAFF
TRBJ1-5 NA NA TRBV19 TGTGCCAGTAATCACAGGGAAGGTCAGCCCCAGCATTTT CASNHREGQPQHF